These T cell receptor beta chains were read from a single sample in a study of metastatic and nonmetastatic thyroid tumors. TCRdb reanalyzed the PCR reads via MiXCR. The sample has some 42,000 clones; around 30% are singletons. The sample was blood. The source is a male donor with papillary thyroid cancer or a benign thyroid nodule (not recorded which). Some clones in this sample may be carry-over from other donors' samples. CDR3s include the opening cysteine and the closing phenylalanine or tryptophan. Each record gives: CDR3 DNA, CDR3 protein, D gene, clone size, J gene, V gene. A D gene is named only where the DNA matches it firmly. Some rows mark clone size as missing; the rest say once, few, many or name a class of expanded clone.

cdr3_nt: TGTGCCAGCAGTTACTTCTACGAGCAGTACTTC
cdr3_aa: CASSYFYEQYF
d_call: .
clone_size: .
j_call: TRBJ2-7
v_call: TRBV6-2/TRBV6-3

cdr3_nt: TGTGCCACCAGTGACTCGTACGAGCAGTACTTC
cdr3_aa: CATSDSYEQYF
d_call: .
clone_size: few
j_call: TRBJ2-7
v_call: TRBV24-1

cdr3_nt: TGTGCCAGCACTTGGACAGGGTACAATGAGCAGTTCTTC
cdr3_aa: CASTWTGYNEQFF
d_call: TRBD1
clone_size: .
j_call: TRBJ2-1
v_call: TRBV12-3/TRBV12-4

cdr3_nt: TGTGCCAGCACCACCGTGTCAGGGGGAGACTATGGCTACACCTTC
cdr3_aa: CASTTVSGGDYGYTF
d_call: TRBD1
clone_size: many
j_call: TRBJ1-2
v_call: TRBV28

cdr3_nt: TGTGCCAGCAGTGACAGGGCAGGGGCCTACAATGAGCAGTTCTTC
cdr3_aa: CASSDRAGAYNEQFF
d_call: .
clone_size: many
j_call: TRBJ2-1
v_call: TRBV6-4

cdr3_nt: TGTGCCAGCAGTTATGGAGCGGGGGCCTCCTCCGGGGAGCTGTTTTTT
cdr3_aa: CASSYGAGASSGELFF
d_call: TRBD2
clone_size: medium-sized
j_call: TRBJ2-2
v_call: TRBV6-5

cdr3_nt: TGTGCTAGCAGCCCCCGTCTTGAAAAACTGTTTTTT
cdr3_aa: CASSPRLEKLFF
d_call: .
clone_size: .
j_call: TRBJ1-4
v_call: TRBV7-7

cdr3_nt: TGTGCCAGCTCAACCGAGGGGAGGGCCGATTCTGGGTCCAACGTCCTGACTTTC
cdr3_aa: CASSTEGRADSGSNVLTF
d_call: TRBD2
clone_size: .
j_call: TRBJ2-6
v_call: TRBV18

cdr3_nt: TGTGCCAGCAGCCAAGACACAGGTCTCTACGAGCAGTACTTC
cdr3_aa: CASSQDTGLYEQYF
d_call: .
clone_size: .
j_call: TRBJ2-7
v_call: TRBV3-1

cdr3_nt: TGTGCCAGCAGTGCACAGGATTCGCAGCCCCAGCATTTT
cdr3_aa: CASSAQDSQPQHF
d_call: .
clone_size: .
j_call: TRBJ1-5
v_call: TRBV6-1

cdr3_nt: TGCAGTGCCGGGACTAGCGGGAGTCACAATGAGCAGTTCTTC
cdr3_aa: CSAGTSGSHNEQFF
d_call: TRBD2
clone_size: many
j_call: TRBJ2-1
v_call: TRBV20-1

cdr3_nt: TGCGCCAGCAGCTTACAGGGATTTGAGCAGTACTTC
cdr3_aa: CASSLQGFEQYF
d_call: .
clone_size: .
j_call: TRBJ2-7
v_call: TRBV5-1

cdr3_nt: TGCGCCAGCACCTCCAGGGGGTTCACCGGGGAGCTGTTTTTT
cdr3_aa: CASTSRGFTGELFF
d_call: TRBD1
clone_size: .
j_call: TRBJ2-2
v_call: TRBV4-1

cdr3_nt: TGTGCCAGTAGCCTAGACAGGGTTGCAGATACGCAGTATTTT
cdr3_aa: CASSLDRVADTQYF
d_call: TRBD1
clone_size: many
j_call: TRBJ2-3
v_call: TRBV19

cdr3_nt: TGCAGTCTCGCCCAGTTTAAGGTCTACGAGCAGTACTTC
cdr3_aa: CSLAQFKVYEQYF
d_call: .
clone_size: .
j_call: TRBJ2-7
v_call: TRBV20-1

cdr3_nt: TGTGCCAGCAGTGACCGGCCGGGGACAGCAACTAATGAAAAACTGTTTTTT
cdr3_aa: CASSDRPGTATNEKLFF
d_call: TRBD1
clone_size: .
j_call: TRBJ1-4
v_call: TRBV2

cdr3_nt: TGCAGTGCTAGAGATGGGCGGGGAATCTCCTACGAGCAGTACTTC
cdr3_aa: CSARDGRGISYEQYF
d_call: .
clone_size: .
j_call: TRBJ2-7
v_call: TRBV20-1

cdr3_nt: TGTGCCAGCAGCTTAGATCTGGCACCCCTCCACTTT
cdr3_aa: CASSLDLAPLHF
d_call: .
clone_size: .
j_call: TRBJ1-6
v_call: TRBV7-2

cdr3_nt: TGCAGTGCTACAGGGGTTAGCGGGCCTTACAATGAGCAGTTCTTC
cdr3_aa: CSATGVSGPYNEQFF
d_call: .
clone_size: .
j_call: TRBJ2-1
v_call: TRBV20-1

cdr3_nt: TGTGCCAGCCGTCCGGTGGGGACCTACAATGAGCAGTTCTTC
cdr3_aa: CASRPVGTYNEQFF
d_call: .
clone_size: many
j_call: TRBJ2-1
v_call: TRBV6-1

cdr3_nt: TGTGCCAGCAGTTTGTACAGGGGAGTGGGAGAGACCCAGTACTTC
cdr3_aa: CASSLYRGVGETQYF
d_call: TRBD1
clone_size: medium-sized
j_call: TRBJ2-5
v_call: TRBV12-3/TRBV12-4

cdr3_nt: TGCAGTGCTAGAGATGGTGGGACTCGCAACACTGAAGCTTTCTTT
cdr3_aa: CSARDGGTRNTEAFF
d_call: .
clone_size: many
j_call: TRBJ1-1
v_call: TRBV20-1

cdr3_nt: TGTGCCAGTAGTAACCTAGCGGATAGCACCGGGGAGCTGTTCTTT
cdr3_aa: CASSNLADSTGELFF
d_call: TRBD2
clone_size: few
j_call: TRBJ2-2
v_call: TRBV19

cdr3_nt: TGCGCCAGCAGTGAGTCGAGGAGAGGTGCTAGCGGGGGCTCCTACAATGAGCAGTTCTTC
cdr3_aa: CASSESRRGASGGSYNEQFF
d_call: TRBD2
clone_size: .
j_call: TRBJ2-1
v_call: TRBV10-1

cdr3_nt: TGTGCCAGCAGGGCGACTAGCGGAGGGTTCGAGCAGTACTTC
cdr3_aa: CASRATSGGFEQYF
d_call: TRBD2
clone_size: .
j_call: TRBJ2-7
v_call: TRBV2

cdr3_nt: TGCGCCAGCAGCCAGAATCGGGGGAGCTCTGGAAACACCATATATTTT
cdr3_aa: CASSQNRGSSGNTIYF
d_call: .
clone_size: medium-sized
j_call: TRBJ1-3
v_call: TRBV5-1

cdr3_nt: TGTGCCAGCAGGCTACAGGGGGACACCGGGGAGCTGTTTTTT
cdr3_aa: CASRLQGDTGELFF
d_call: TRBD1
clone_size: few
j_call: TRBJ2-2
v_call: TRBV27

cdr3_nt: TGCGCCAGCAGTGAGCGCTCCTTGGGGGATACAAGCTACGAGCAGTACTTC
cdr3_aa: CASSERSLGDTSYEQYF
d_call: .
clone_size: many
j_call: TRBJ2-7
v_call: TRBV10-1

cdr3_nt: TGTGCCAGCAGTAGACAGCTGCGAAACACTGAAGCTTTCTTT
cdr3_aa: CASSRQLRNTEAFF
d_call: .
clone_size: few
j_call: TRBJ1-1
v_call: TRBV2

cdr3_nt: TGCAGTGCTAGTATCGATCCAGGGGCGGGCAATCAGCCCCAGCATTTT
cdr3_aa: CSASIDPGAGNQPQHF
d_call: .
clone_size: medium-sized
j_call: TRBJ1-5
v_call: TRBV20-1

cdr3_nt: TGTGCCAGCACCCCTTTTGGAGATACGCAGTATTTT
cdr3_aa: CASTPFGDTQYF
d_call: .
clone_size: many
j_call: TRBJ2-3
v_call: TRBV14

cdr3_nt: TGTGCCAGCACCCCCGGCTCTGCGCCAAATGAAAAACTGTTTTTT
cdr3_aa: CASTPGSAPNEKLFF
d_call: .
clone_size: few
j_call: TRBJ1-4
v_call: TRBV28

cdr3_nt: TGCGCCAGCAGTAAGCAGGGACTAGGTGGGGGCACTGAAGCTTTCTTT
cdr3_aa: CASSKQGLGGGTEAFF
d_call: .
clone_size: .
j_call: TRBJ1-1
v_call: TRBV5-1

cdr3_nt: TGTGCCAGCAGCCTTTCCAGGGCGGACACCGGGGAGCTGTTTTTT
cdr3_aa: CASSLSRADTGELFF
d_call: .
clone_size: medium-sized
j_call: TRBJ2-2
v_call: TRBV11-1

cdr3_nt: TGCAGTGCTAGTCCAGGGTCCTCCTACGAGCAGTACTTC
cdr3_aa: CSASPGSSYEQYF
d_call: .
clone_size: medium-sized
j_call: TRBJ2-7
v_call: TRBV20-1

cdr3_nt: TGTGCCAGCAGTCGCCCGGGACCTTCCCCCTTAAACTATGGCTACACCTTC
cdr3_aa: CASSRPGPSPLNYGYTF
d_call: .
clone_size: .
j_call: TRBJ1-2
v_call: TRBV6-2/TRBV6-3

cdr3_nt: TGTGCCACCAGCAGAGACGCGGGTGGTTCGGCGAATGAGCAGTTCTTC
cdr3_aa: CATSRDAGGSANEQFF
d_call: .
clone_size: .
j_call: TRBJ2-1
v_call: TRBV15

cdr3_nt: TGCGCCAGCAGTGCCGGTGGGGGGGAGGATACAGATACGCAGTATTTT
cdr3_aa: CASSAGGGEDTDTQYF
d_call: TRBD2
clone_size: medium-sized
j_call: TRBJ2-3
v_call: TRBV5-1

cdr3_nt: TGTGCCAGCAGTTTAGGCGGGGGAAGGGTTAGCACTGAAGCTTTCTTT
cdr3_aa: CASSLGGGRVSTEAFF
d_call: .
clone_size: .
j_call: TRBJ1-1
v_call: TRBV27

cdr3_nt: TGCAGTGCTAGAGATGGAGTCCGGAGCTCCTACGAGCAGTACTTC
cdr3_aa: CSARDGVRSSYEQYF
d_call: .
clone_size: medium-sized
j_call: TRBJ2-7
v_call: TRBV20-1

cdr3_nt: TGTGCCAGCAGTTTACAGGGACAGGGGGCATACGAGCAGTACTTC
cdr3_aa: CASSLQGQGAYEQYF
d_call: TRBD1
clone_size: .
j_call: TRBJ2-7
v_call: TRBV28

cdr3_nt: TGTGCCAGCAGCTTGGGACAGCTAGCCTACGAGCAGTACTTC
cdr3_aa: CASSLGQLAYEQYF
d_call: TRBD1
clone_size: many
j_call: TRBJ2-7
v_call: TRBV9

cdr3_nt: TGCGCCAGCAGCCAAGCACAGGAGAGGTACGAGCAGTACTTC
cdr3_aa: CASSQAQERYEQYF
d_call: .
clone_size: once
j_call: TRBJ2-7
v_call: TRBV4-1

cdr3_nt: TGTGCCAGCAGCCTAGCCCCAGCACTTGAGCAGTACTTC
cdr3_aa: CASSLAPALEQYF
d_call: .
clone_size: .
j_call: TRBJ2-7
v_call: TRBV9

cdr3_nt: TGTGCCAGCAGCTTTGGGAACGAGCAGTACTTC
cdr3_aa: CASSFGNEQYF
d_call: .
clone_size: many
j_call: TRBJ2-7
v_call: TRBV5-6

cdr3_nt: TGTGCCAGCAGCCAATGGGACAGGCCACAATATGGCTACACCTTC
cdr3_aa: CASSQWDRPQYGYTF
d_call: TRBD1
clone_size: .
j_call: TRBJ1-2
v_call: TRBV3-1

cdr3_nt: TGTGCCATCAGTGAGTCCCCCAGGCGGGCCCCCAGGTTGGAGCAGTACTTC
cdr3_aa: CAISESPRRAPRLEQYF
d_call: .
clone_size: few
j_call: TRBJ2-7
v_call: TRBV10-3

cdr3_nt: TGCGCCAGCAGCGGGGTGGGGAGAGATACGCAGTATTTT
cdr3_aa: CASSGVGRDTQYF
d_call: .
clone_size: once
j_call: TRBJ2-3
v_call: TRBV5-1

cdr3_nt: TGTGCCAGCAGAAAAACAGGGGACGATACGCAGTATTTT
cdr3_aa: CASRKTGDDTQYF
d_call: TRBD1
clone_size: .
j_call: TRBJ2-3
v_call: TRBV11-2

cdr3_nt: TGCGCCAGCAGCCAAGGGCCGGGACAGATAAGCACCGGGGAGCTGTTTTTT
cdr3_aa: CASSQGPGQISTGELFF
d_call: TRBD1
clone_size: many
j_call: TRBJ2-2
v_call: TRBV4-1

cdr3_nt: TGTGCCAGCAGCCCGACTAGCGGGGGTTCGCTCTCCTACGAGCAGTACTTC
cdr3_aa: CASSPTSGGSLSYEQYF
d_call: TRBD2
clone_size: few
j_call: TRBJ2-7
v_call: TRBV7-6

cdr3_nt: TGTGCCAGCAGACCCTCCGGGACAGACTACGAGCAGTACTTC
cdr3_aa: CASRPSGTDYEQYF
d_call: TRBD1
clone_size: few
j_call: TRBJ2-7
v_call: TRBV6-2/TRBV6-3

cdr3_nt: TGTGCCTGGAGTGCCCCGGACAGGGGGCTGGATGGCTACACCTTC
cdr3_aa: CAWSAPDRGLDGYTF
d_call: TRBD1
clone_size: medium-sized
j_call: TRBJ1-2
v_call: TRBV30